The 13 T cell receptor beta chains given below trace back to one sample, sequenced in a study of regulatory T cells in long-lasting Graves disease. Investigators prepared the TCR beta libraries by applying iRepertoire HTBI primers and Arm-PCR of CDR3 regions. A single record per CDR3 protein comes from TCRdb applying MiXCR to the multiplex PCR reads. Of 350,000 to 500,000 distinct CDR3 sequences in the sample, about 17% were seen once. The time point was: newly diagnosed GD, antithyroid drugs for less than 3 months. The TCR library was prepared using RNA isolated from PBMCs. A further study also used this sample, focusing on T cells in Graves' hyperthyroidism and ophthalmopathy.

Sequenced material: peripheral blood mononuclear cells (PBMCs), taken at new diagnosis, from a patient treated with antithyroid drugs. Receptor source: a woman under 30 with Graves disease.

V usage is TRBV24-1 and J usage is TRBJ2-3; TRBD1 agrees at 10 bases. CDR1 is KGHDR and CDR2 is SFDVKD in the germline V gene. Trimming took 5 bases from V and 5 from J; bases not matched to a gene: 12. CDR3 length equals 17 residues. CDR3 protein: CATSGSPGTGAIDTQYF. CDR3 DNA sequence: TGTGCCACCAGTGGGTCCCCCGGGACAGGGGCGATAGATACGCAGTATTTT.

This clonotype has at least ten counts. The chain joins TRBV6-1 to TRBJ2-3, with 9 bases aligning to TRBD2. The CDR3 totals 16 residues. The junction had 8 bases not matched to a gene; V was cut back by 4 bases and J by 3 bases. Germline V gives CDR1 MNHNS, CDR2 SASEGT. CDR3 coding DNA: TGTGCCAGCAGTGCCCTAGCGGGATATCGGACAGATACGCAGTATTTT. This codes for CASSALAGYRTDTQYF.

There are many counts of this clonotype. This rearrangement joins TRBV11-2 to TRBJ2-2, with 13 bases aligning to TRBD2. Germline V CDR1 and CDR2: SGHAT, FQNNGV. This CDR3 is built from 16 residues. Trimming took 5 bases from V and 7 from J; bases not matched to a gene: 7. CDR3 region: CASSVTSGRAVGELFF. Here the CDR3 DNA reads TGTGCCAGCAGCGTTACTAGCGGGAGGGCCGTCGGGGAGCTGTTTTTT.

The CDR3 reads CAWSRGGDQPQHF. The CDR3 nucleotides are TGTGCCTGGAGTCGTGGGGGTGATCAGCCCCAGCATTTT. This chain links TRBV30 with TRBJ1-5, with D possibly TRBD1 on 5 matching bases. The CDR3 sequence is 13 residues long. CDR1 and CDR2 (germline): GTSNPN, SVGIG (reference sequence). Trimming removed 2 bases from V and 5 bases from J, with 10 bases in between.

The rearrangement uses TRBV20-1 and TRBJ1-2; D not resolved. Germline CDR1 is DFQATT and CDR2 is SNEGSKA (reference sequence). Trimming left V 6 bases short and J 4 bases short, with 21 bases between. The CDR3 length is 15 residues. CDR3 loop: CSANLAAAHFYGYTF. The DNA for the CDR3 is TGCAGTGCGAACCTCGCGGCAGCTCACTTCTATGGCTACACCTTC.

This clonotype showed up just a few times. This chain connects TRBV20-1 to TRBJ2-1; TRBD2 matches 8 bases. Looked up from germline, CDR1 is DFQATT and CDR2 is SNEGSKA (reference sequence). V lost 1 base, J lost 6 bases, and 8 bases stayed unmatched. The CDR3 extends over 15 amino acids. Written as DNA, the CDR3 is TGCAGTGCTAGAGTCACCGGGACTAGGGCCAATGAGCAGTTCTTC. This sequence encodes CSARVTGTRANEQFF.

This chain connects TRBV7-2 to TRBJ2-3; D might be TRBD1 (5 bases). The J call may be incorrect, as the DNA end agrees better with TRBJ2-5. The CDR3 consists of 15 residues. CDR1 and CDR2 (germline): SGHTA, FQGNSA. The CDR3 nucleotides read TGTGCCAGCAACCTCGACTCCAGGGAAATGGAGACCCAGTACTTC. It yields the protein CASNLDSREMETQYF.

Here the CDR3 reads CASSRDTGTDTQYF. The CDR3 region has the DNA TGTGCCAGCAGCCGGGACACAGGCACAGATACGCAGTATTTT. The chain couples TRBV5-4 to TRBJ2-3; maybe TRBD1 (6 bases). CDR1 is SGHNT, CDR2 YYREEE, per germline (reference sequence). The CDR3 extends over 14 amino acids. The V end was cut by 4 bases, the J end by 1 base, with 10 bases between.

This clonotype occurred a few times. The chain carries TRBV5-6 and TRBJ2-1; D may be TRBD2 (7 bases). Trimming removed 0 bases from V and 9 bases from J, with 19 bases in between. The germline V gene encodes CDR1 SGHDT and CDR2 YYEEEE. The CDR3 consists of 16 residues. Here the CDR3 reads CASSLGGRGGFAEQFF. The CDR3 nucleotides are TGTGCCAGCAGCTTGGGGGGTAGGGGGGGTTTTGCTGAGCAGTTCTTC.

The gene calls are TRBV7-9 and TRBJ1-1; D is undetermined. The V end lost 4 bases, the J end lost 1 base, and 16 bases lay between the germline ends. Looked up from germline, CDR1 is SEHNR and CDR2 is FQNEAQ (reference sequence). This CDR3 contains 16 residues. As DNA, the CDR3 is TGTGCCAGCAGCTCAGAGGAACCCGGCGGGAACACTGAAGCTTTCTTT. It codes for CASSSEEPGGNTEAFF.

There are a few counts of this clonotype. The chain is built from TRBV27 and TRBJ1-5; possible D gene TRBD1, 6 bases. This CDR3 is 13 amino acids long. Germline-derived CDR1 and CDR2 are MNHEY and SMNVEV (reference sequence). Trimming removed 10 bases from V and 4 bases from J, with 14 bases in between. CDR3 DNA: TGTGCCACCCGTAGACAGGCGAATCAGCCCCAGCATTTT. Translation gives CATRRQANQPQHF.

This clonotype was recorded many times. V and J are TRBV27 and TRBJ2-7; tentatively, D is TRBD2 (5 bases). The CDR3 loop spans 15 amino acids. Trimming left V 2 bases short and J 0 bases short, with 11 bases between. Germline loops: CDR1 MNHEY, CDR2 SMNVEV (reference sequence). The chain's CDR3 is CASSLGRVSSYEQYF. CDR3 nucleotides: TGTGCCAGCAGTTTAGGGCGGGTTAGCTCCTACGAGCAGTACTTC.

In its sample, this clonotype was seen many times. The chain recombines TRBV5-1 with TRBJ2-7, with D maybe TRBD1 (6 bases). The CDR3 is 13 amino acids. Trimming removed 0 bases from V and 3 bases from J, with 7 bases in between. CDR1 and CDR2 (germline): SGHRS, YFSETQ. The CDR3 loop reads CASSLAGHYEQYF. Here the CDR3 DNA reads TGCGCCAGCAGCTTGGCGGGACACTACGAGCAGTACTTC. The full variable domain, rest sourced from reference TRBV5-1 and TRBJ2-7, is KAGVTQTPRYLIKTRGQQVTLSCSPISGHRSVSWYQQTPGQGLQFLFEYFSETQRNKGNFPGRFSGRQFSNSRSEMNVSTLELGDSALYLCASSLAGHYEQYFGPGTRLTVT.